These T cell receptor beta chains were read from a single sample in a study of human T cells and chemical hapten exposure. TCRdb ran MiXCR on the RACE reads and lists one entry per CDR3 protein. The repertoire consists of about 69,000 distinct CDR3 sequences, with around a third occurring once and the leading ten covering 8.9%. Sequenced material: whole blood, taken in connection with sensitization to the hapten diphenylcyclopropenone (DPC). The origin of the receptors is a man in his forties or fifties with alopecia areata. Some clones in this sample may be carry-over from other donors' samples. Each CDR3 is given with its conserved first and last residue. The D gene is left open where the match is weak. Clone size is given for some rows only: seen once, a few or many times, or a class if the clone is expanded.

CDR3nt	CDR3aa	d_gene	v_gene	abundance	j_gene
TGCAGCGTTGGAAACTTCTACAATGAGCAGTTCTTC	CSVGNFYNEQFF	.	TRBV29-1	.	TRBJ2-1
TGTGCCAGCAGCCGCCGGACAGGAGGTGAAGCTTTCTTT	CASSRRTGGEAFF	TRBD1	TRBV3-1	once	TRBJ1-1
TGTGCCAGCAGTTACTCGAGGAGTTGGATGGGTGAAAAACTGTTTTTT	CASSYSRSWMGEKLFF	.	TRBV6-5	few	TRBJ1-4
TGCAGTCTCCAAGGGGACGCACAGGGTGAGTCAAGTTTGCCCCAGCATTTT	CSLQGDAQGESSLPQHF	.	TRBV20-1	few	TRBJ1-5
TGTGCCATCACGGGGAGCAACTCAGATACGCAGTATTTT	CAITGSNSDTQYF	.	TRBV10-3	.	TRBJ2-3
TGCAGTGCTCGTCGACAGGGTCAGTCAGATCAGCCCCAGCATTTT	CSARRQGQSDQPQHF	TRBD1	TRBV20-1	.	TRBJ1-5
TGTGCCAGCAGCCAATTGACAGGGCCCAGCGCTGAAGCTTTCTTT	CASSQLTGPSAEAFF	TRBD1	TRBV5-4	.	TRBJ1-1
TGCAGTGCTAGAGAGGGGGAGGGGGCAAGTCAGCCCCAGCATTTT	CSAREGEGASQPQHF	TRBD1	TRBV20-1	.	TRBJ1-5
TGTGCCAGCAGCCAATACCTTCCCCTGGGGGGCGTGGATTCACCCCTCCACTTT	CASSQYLPLGGVDSPLHF	.	TRBV4-2	.	TRBJ1-6
TGCAGTGCTAGAGCAGGACTAGCGGGTCCCTACGAGCAGTACTTC	CSARAGLAGPYEQYF	TRBD2	TRBV20-1	few	TRBJ2-7
TGCGCCAGCAGTAAAAACCCCAATCGGGCGAACACCGGGGAGCTGTTTTTT	CASSKNPNRANTGELFF	.	TRBV5-1	few	TRBJ2-2
TGCAGTGCTAGAGAGGGACCGTCCGACGGTTCACCCCTCCACTTT	CSAREGPSDGSPLHF	.	TRBV20-1	.	TRBJ1-6
TGCAGTGCTAGAGGCGGACGGGCAGATACGCAGTATTTT	CSARGGRADTQYF	.	TRBV20-1	.	TRBJ2-3
TGTGCCAGCAGCCGAGGACTGCGGGACCCCGAGCCCCAGTTCTTC	CASSRGLRDPEPQFF	.	TRBV3-1	few	TRBJ2-1
TGCGCCAGCAGCCAGAGTCGGGGGGCCCTGGTTGAGCAGTTCTTC	CASSQSRGALVEQFF	.	TRBV4-3	.	TRBJ2-1
TGTGCCAGCAGAACGGACAGGGGAGACTATGGCTACACCTTC	CASRTDRGDYGYTF	TRBD1	TRBV28	.	TRBJ1-2
TGTGCCAGCAGCGAACGACAGGGACACTCACCCCTCCACTTT	CASSERQGHSPLHF	TRBD1	TRBV9	few	TRBJ1-6
TGTGCCAGCACAGAAGCTGGGGCCAACGTCCTGACTTTC	CASTEAGANVLTF	.	TRBV25-1	.	TRBJ2-6
TGTGCCAGCAGTTCCATCTATAATTCACCCCTCCACTTT	CASSSIYNSPLHF	.	TRBV28	.	TRBJ1-6